These 25 T cell receptor beta chains came from one sample sequenced in a study of blood T cell repertoires in COVID-19. Only in-frame clones appear in the TCRdb table, and some are missing; sequencing was by immunoSEQ multiplex PCR. The data hold tens of thousands of clones, with 88% observed a single time. Sequencing was done on a sample of peripheral blood. The receptors derive from a human donor in a cohort sampled during active COVID-19.

This sequence joins TRBV5-1 and TRBJ2-1, with 7 bases that match TRBD2. From germline, CDR1 is SGHRS and CDR2 YFSETQ. The CDR3 is 15 residues long. V was clipped by 0 bases and J by 7 bases; unmatched bases: 7. The CDR3 region is CASSLVSSGRNEQFF. CDR3 coding DNA: TGCGCCAGCAGCTTGGTTTCTAGCGGAAGAAATGAGCAGTTCTTC.

The chain links TRBV2 to TRBJ2-7; D is ambiguous. The CDR3 is made up of 10 amino acids. V dropped 8 bases and J dropped 3 bases, with 5 bases sitting between them. Germline V lookup: CDR1 SNHLY, CDR2 FYNNEI. CDR3 protein: CASSHYEQYF. The CDR3 DNA follows: TGTGCCAGCTCACACTACGAGCAGTACTTC.

V is TRBV5-1 and J is TRBJ2-7; a possible D gene is TRBD2 (6 bases). This CDR3 comprises 13 residues. Trimming removed 2 bases at V and 4 bases at J, with 10 bases between. From germline, CDR1 is SGHRS and CDR2 YFSETQ. The CDR3 spells CASSFGRLYEQYF. The CDR3 coding sequence is TGCGCCAGCAGCTTCGGGAGACTGTACGAGCAGTACTTC.

V gene TRBV28 combines with J gene TRBJ1-5, with D unclear. The CDR3 consists of 16 residues. Per the germline V gene, CDR1 is MDHEN and CDR2 is SYDVKM. V lost 6 bases to trimming and J lost 0 bases, with 15 bases between them. The CDR3: CASSPGGRDSNQPQHF. The CDR3 nucleotides are TGTGCCAGCAGCCCGGGTGGGCGGGATAGCAATCAGCCCCAGCATTTT. The variable domain in full, with the rest retrieved from reference TRBV28 and TRBJ1-5, is DVKVTQSSRYLVKRTGEKVFLECVQDMDHENMFWYRQDPGLGLRLIYFSYDVKMKEKGDIPEGYSVSREKKERFSLILESASTNQTSMYLCASSPGGRDSNQPQHFGDGTRLSIL.

The V and J genes are TRBV20-1 and TRBJ2-5, with D uncertain. Between the trimmed V and J ends, which lost 3 bases and 5 bases, there was a span of 4 bases. The CDR3 is 10 residues long. Germline V lookup: CDR1 DFQATT, CDR2 SNEGSKA (reference sequence). The CDR3 DNA sequence: TGCAGTGCTAGCTCCGAGACCCAGTACTTC. It encodes CSASSETQYF.

This rearrangement joins TRBV5-1 to TRBJ2-3; D gene unclear. The germline V and J ends were trimmed by 3 bases and 7 bases, with 6 bases remaining between them. Per germline, CDR1 SGHRS and CDR2 YFSETQ. The CDR3 loop spans 11 amino acids. CDR3 DNA sequence: TGCGCCAGCAGCTCCGACAATACGCAGTATTTT. It codes for CASSSDNTQYF.

The chain joins TRBV5-5 to TRBJ1-1, with D tentatively TRBD1 (5 bases). The CDR3 totals 14 residues. V was shortened by 0 bases and J by 2 bases, with 8 bases between the two germline ends. Per the germline V gene, CDR1 is SGHKS and CDR2 is YYEKEE (reference sequence). CDR3 sequence: CASSLGTLNTEAFF. The DNA for the CDR3 is TGTGCCAGCAGCTTGGGGACACTTAACACTGAAGCTTTCTTT.

The V gene is TRBV27, the J gene TRBJ1-5; tentatively, D is TRBD1 (6 bases). In germline, CDR1 is MNHEY, CDR2 SMNVEV (reference sequence). V lost 2 bases, J lost 5 bases, and 10 bases lay in between. This CDR3 comprises 14 residues. CDR3 nucleotides: TGTGCCAGCAGTTTACAGGGGACCGATCAGCCCCAGCATTTT. Amino acid sequence: CASSLQGTDQPQHF.

The chain carries TRBV27 and TRBJ1-3; D might be TRBD1 (5 bases). CDR1 and CDR2 (germline): MNHEY, SMNVEV (reference sequence). The CDR3 consists of 15 residues. V was pared by 6 bases and J by 7 bases, with 19 bases between. CDR3 nucleotide sequence: TGTGCCAGCAGCCTAACCAGGGCGTCATCGAACACCATATATTTT. Protein: CASSLTRASSNTIYF.

J is TRBJ2-5 and V is TRBV7-9; 11 positions agree with TRBD2. V lost 3 bases and J lost 3; bases outside the gene matches: 0. Germline CDR1 is SEHNR and CDR2 is FQNEAQ (reference sequence). The CDR3 runs to 14 residues. CDR3 coding DNA: TGTGCCAGCAGCTTGGGACTAGCGGAAGAGACCCAGTACTTC. This encodes CASSLGLAEETQYF.

The chain carries TRBV27 and TRBJ1-6; 8 bases line up with TRBD1. Germline CDR1 MNHEY, CDR2 SMNVEV (reference sequence). The CDR3 runs to 18 residues. The junction had 10 bases not matched to a gene; V was cut back by 6 bases and J by 0 bases. CDR3 sequence (DNA): TGTGCCAGCAGCCCCAGACAGGGGCAAAGCTCCTATAATTCACCCCTCCACTTT. It translates to CASSPRQGQSSYNSPLHF.

The chain combines TRBV7-2 with TRBJ1-4; 8 bases line up with TRBD1. CDR3 size: 13 residues. Trimming took 5 bases from V and 7 from J; bases not matched to a gene: 3. In germline, CDR1 is SGHTA, CDR2 FQGNSA. In nucleotides, the CDR3 is TGTGCCAGCAGCACGGACAGGGCTGAAAAACTGTTTTTT. It translates to CASSTDRAEKLFF. Together with reference TRBV7-2 and TRBJ1-4, the CDR3 gives the full variable domain: GAGVSQSPSNKVTEKGKDVELRCDPISGHTALYWYRQSLGQGLEFLIYFQGNSAPDKSGLPSDRFSAERTGGSVSTLTIQRTQQEDSAVYLCASSTDRAEKLFFGSGTQLSVL.

This clone was seen a single time. J is TRBJ2-2 and V is TRBV24-1; 9 bases align to TRBD1. The trim removed 1 base at V and 5 bases at J, leaving 1 base unmatched. This CDR3 contains 15 residues. CDR1 and CDR2 (germline): KGHDR, SFDVKD. Here the CDR3 reads CATSDLQGATGELFF. CDR3 DNA: TGTGCCACCAGTGATTTACAGGGGGCAACCGGGGAGCTGTTTTTT.

The J gene is TRBJ2-7, the V gene TRBV7-2; 8 nucleotides align to TRBD1. The CDR3 consists of 15 residues. The J segment lost 4 bases and the V segment lost 1 base, leaving 6 bases of the junction unmatched. Germline V gives CDR1 SGHTA, CDR2 FQGNSA. As DNA, the CDR3 is TGTGCCAGCAGCTTAGTTGCAGGGGGCCTATACGAGCAGTACTTC. Translating gives CASSLVAGGLYEQYF.

The gene calls are TRBV7-2 and TRBJ1-6, with D perhaps matching TRBD1 (6 bases). Germline V lookup: CDR1 SGHTA, CDR2 FQGNSA. The CDR3 totals 16 residues. The V end lost 1 base, the J end lost 7 bases, and 14 bases lay between the germline ends. The CDR3 reads CASSLGTGYGNSPLHF. CDR3 coding DNA: TGTGCCAGCAGCTTAGGAACAGGGTATGGCAATTCACCCCTCCACTTT.

The genes are TRBV18 and TRBJ1-1; D gene ambiguous. The V gene's germline CDR1 is KGHSH and CDR2 LQKENI. The CDR3 runs 13 residues. V lost 3 bases and J lost 5, with 10 bases in between. CDR3 in DNA: TGTGCCAGCTCACCCGGGGTTGGAACTGAAGCTTTCTTT. This codes for CASSPGVGTEAFF.

The gene calls are TRBV4-1 and TRBJ2-1; TRBD2 aligns across 10 bases. CDR1 is MGHRA and CDR2 is YSYEKL in the germline V gene. The trim removed 0 bases at V and 9 bases at J, leaving 8 bases unmatched. The CDR3 runs 16 residues. CDR3 region: CASSQDPSGGAGEQFF. In nucleotides, the CDR3 is TGCGCCAGCAGCCAAGACCCCAGCGGGGGGGCCGGTGAGCAGTTCTTC.

As DNA, the CDR3 is TGTGCCAGCGGGGGGTTACTAGCGGACAATGAGCAGTTCTTC. This translates into CASGGLLADNEQFF. The chain recombines TRBV14 with TRBJ2-1; TRBD2 matches at 8 bases. V dropped 8 bases and J dropped 5; count of bases not matched to a gene: 8. The length of the CDR3 is 14 residues. Germline CDR1 reads SGHDN; CDR2 reads FVKESK.

The genes are TRBV30 and TRBJ1-2; 8 bases agree with TRBD1. Germline CDR1 reads GTSNPN; CDR2 reads SVGIG (reference sequence). This CDR3 region has 13 residues. With V trimmed by 4 bases and J by 4 bases, 5 bases remained unmatched. CDR3 loop: CAWTVDRGYGYTF. CDR3 in DNA: TGTGCCTGGACCGTCGACAGGGGCTATGGCTACACCTTC.

This chain joins TRBV7-6 and TRBJ2-3; 9 nucleotides match TRBD2. Germline CDR1 reads SGHVS; CDR2 reads FNYEAQ. There are 18 residues in the CDR3. The ends lost 5 bases at V and 5 bases at J; junction bases unmatched: 17. The CDR3 spells CASSRHLIAGEDGDTQYF. DNA for the CDR3: TGTGCCAGCAGCCGACATCTCATAGCGGGAGAAGATGGAGATACGCAGTATTTT.

This chain joins TRBV6-6 and TRBJ1-5, with unresolved D. This CDR3 has 13 amino acids. Germline V gene data show CDR1 as MNHNY and CDR2 as SVGAGI (reference sequence). V was pared by 8 bases and J by 1 base, with 9 bases between. DNA of the CDR3: TGTGCCAGCGAAGTGCAGAGCAATCAGCCCCAGCATTTT. Its protein is CASEVQSNQPQHF.

This rearrangement joins TRBV21-1 to TRBJ2-1; no check of the table's D call, TRBD1, against the DNA was made. TRBV21-1 is shown as a pseudogene. The CDR3 consists of 18 residues. The CDR3: CASSKPHRTDLENGEQFF. DNA for the CDR3: TGTGCCAGCAGCAAACCACACAGGACAGACCTAGAAAACGGTGAGCAGTTCTTC.

This clone was seen only a few times. V is TRBV5-1 and J is TRBJ1-6, with 11 bases that match TRBD1. This CDR3 has 18 amino acids. Germline values: CDR1 SGHRS, CDR2 YFSETQ. J was trimmed by 9 bases and V by 3 bases; bases with no gene match: 14. CDR3 amino acids: CASSSPGQGAGLGSPLHF. The CDR3 DNA follows: TGCGCCAGCAGCTCCCCTGGACAGGGGGCAGGACTGGGTTCACCCCTCCACTTT.

CDR3 residues: CATPWGGIRPRGGGLFF. CDR3 DNA sequence: TGTGCCACCCCCTGGGGGGGGATTCGCCCTCGGGGAGGGGGACTGTTTTTT. The V gene is TRBV15, the J gene TRBJ1-4, with D tentatively TRBD1 (6 bases). This CDR3 region has 17 residues. Germline V CDR1 and CDR2: LNHNV, YYDKDF (reference sequence). Trimming took 8 bases from V and 13 from J, leaving 32 bases between them.

J is TRBJ2-3 and V is TRBV9; 9 nucleotides agree with TRBD2. Germline CDR1 is SGDLS and CDR2 is YYNGEE. V was pared by 3 bases and J by 0 bases, with 8 bases of the junction left unmatched. This CDR3 is built from 17 residues. Here the CDR3 DNA reads TGTGCCAGCAGCGGCCTAACTAGCGGGCCTAGCACAGATACGCAGTATTTT. Translated: CASSGLTSGPSTDTQYF.